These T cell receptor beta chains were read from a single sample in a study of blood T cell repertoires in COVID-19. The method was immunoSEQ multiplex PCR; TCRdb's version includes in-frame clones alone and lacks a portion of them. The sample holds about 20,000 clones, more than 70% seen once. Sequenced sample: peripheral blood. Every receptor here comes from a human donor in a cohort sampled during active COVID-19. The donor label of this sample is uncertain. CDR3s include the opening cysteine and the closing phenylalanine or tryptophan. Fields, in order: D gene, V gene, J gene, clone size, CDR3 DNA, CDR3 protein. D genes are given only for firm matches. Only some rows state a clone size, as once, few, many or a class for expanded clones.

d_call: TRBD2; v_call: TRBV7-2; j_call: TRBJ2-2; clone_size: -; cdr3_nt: TGTGCCAGCAGCTTATTAGCGGGAGGCACCGGGGAGCTGTTTTTT; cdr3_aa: CASSLLAGGTGELFF
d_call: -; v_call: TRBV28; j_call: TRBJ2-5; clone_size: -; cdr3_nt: TGTGCCAGCAGTTTCGGCGGCAGTCAAGAGACCCAGTACTTC; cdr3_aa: CASSFGGSQETQYF
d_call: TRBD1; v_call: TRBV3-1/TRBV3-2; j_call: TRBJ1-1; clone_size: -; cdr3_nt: TGTGCCAGCAGCTCGGGGACAGTAAGGCCTTTCTTT; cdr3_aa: CASSSGTVRPFF
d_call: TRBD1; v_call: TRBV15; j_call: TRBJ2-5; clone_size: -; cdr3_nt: TGTGCCACCAGCAGAGGCGGACAGGCCGAGACCCAGTACTTC; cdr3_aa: CATSRGGQAETQYF
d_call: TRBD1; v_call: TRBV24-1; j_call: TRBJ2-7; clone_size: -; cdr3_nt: TGTGCCACCAGTGATTTTGGGACAGGGATCCACGAGCAGTACTTC; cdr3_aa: CATSDFGTGIHEQYF
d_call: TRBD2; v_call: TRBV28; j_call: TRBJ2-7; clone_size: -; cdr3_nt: TGTGCCAGCAGTCCCGGGACTAGCGGGATATACGAGCAGTACTTC; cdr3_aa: CASSPGTSGIYEQYF
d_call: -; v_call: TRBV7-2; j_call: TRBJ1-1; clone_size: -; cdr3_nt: TGTGCCAGCCGCCAGGACACTGAAGCTTTCTTT; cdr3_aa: CASRQDTEAFF
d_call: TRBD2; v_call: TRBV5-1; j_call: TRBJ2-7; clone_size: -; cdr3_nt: TGCGCCAGCAGGCCCGGGACTAGCGGCCAGGGGTACGAGCAGTACTTC; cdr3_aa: CASRPGTSGQGYEQYF
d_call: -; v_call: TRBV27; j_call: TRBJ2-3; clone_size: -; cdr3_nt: TGTGCCAGCCGCCGGGGGGATACGCAGTATTTT; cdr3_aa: CASRRGDTQYF
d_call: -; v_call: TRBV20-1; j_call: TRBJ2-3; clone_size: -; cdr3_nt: TGCAGTGCTAGTGGGCTAGCTGAAGGCACAGATACGCAGTATTTT; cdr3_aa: CSASGLAEGTDTQYF
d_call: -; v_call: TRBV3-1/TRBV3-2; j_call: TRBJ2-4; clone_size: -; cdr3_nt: TGTGCCAGCAGCCATCGACAGGACCTTTCGGGCATTCAGTACTTC; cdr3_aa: CASSHRQDLSGIQYF
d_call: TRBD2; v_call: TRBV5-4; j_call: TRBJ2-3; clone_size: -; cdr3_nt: TGTGCCAGCAGATGGGGACTAGCGGGAACCACAGATACGCAGTATTTT; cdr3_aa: CASRWGLAGTTDTQYF
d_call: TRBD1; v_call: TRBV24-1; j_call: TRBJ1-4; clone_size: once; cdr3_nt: TGTGCCACCAGTGATCCCGGACAGGGGGCGTTTGAAAAACTGTTTTTT; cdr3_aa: CATSDPGQGAFEKLFF
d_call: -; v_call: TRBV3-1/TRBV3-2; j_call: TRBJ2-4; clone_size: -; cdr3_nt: TGTGCCAGCAGCCAAGATCTTGGGGCCCCTCGGGCCAAAAACATTCAGTACTTC; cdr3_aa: CASSQDLGAPRAKNIQYF
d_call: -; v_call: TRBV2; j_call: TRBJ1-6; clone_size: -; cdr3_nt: TGTGCCAGCAGTGTGGACAGAAATTCACCCCTCCACTTT; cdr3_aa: CASSVDRNSPLHF
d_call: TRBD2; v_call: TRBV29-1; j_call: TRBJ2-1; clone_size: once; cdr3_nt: TGCAGCGTTATCATTAGCGGGAGGGCCAGGGATGAGCAGTTCTTC; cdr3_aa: CSVIISGRARDEQFF
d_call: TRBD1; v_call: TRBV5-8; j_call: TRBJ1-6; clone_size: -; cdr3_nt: TGTGCCAGCAGCTTCGGACAGGGCTTCATTAATTCACCCCTCCACTTT; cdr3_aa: CASSFGQGFINSPLHF
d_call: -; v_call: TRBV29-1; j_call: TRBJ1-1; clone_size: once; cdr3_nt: TGCAGCGTGGGGCCCCAAGGTTCCGACCCCACTGAAGCTTTCTTT; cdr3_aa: CSVGPQGSDPTEAFF
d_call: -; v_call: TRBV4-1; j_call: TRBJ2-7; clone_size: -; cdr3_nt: TGCGCCAGCAGCCAAGTCCCTAGTGAGAATTCCGAGCAGTACTTC; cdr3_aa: CASSQVPSENSEQYF
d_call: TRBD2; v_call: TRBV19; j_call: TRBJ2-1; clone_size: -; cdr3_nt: TGTGCCAGTAGTATTTGGGGGGGATCCTACAATGAGCAGTTCTTC; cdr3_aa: CASSIWGGSYNEQFF
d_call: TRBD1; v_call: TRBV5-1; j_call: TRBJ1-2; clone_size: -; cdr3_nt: TGCGCCAGCAGCTTACTTACAGGGGAAGAAGGCTACACCTTC; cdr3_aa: CASSLLTGEEGYTF
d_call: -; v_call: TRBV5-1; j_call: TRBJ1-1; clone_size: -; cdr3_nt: TGCGCCAGCAGCCCTAGGAAGAAGCCCCACACTGAAGCTTTCTTT; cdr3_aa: CASSPRKKPHTEAFF
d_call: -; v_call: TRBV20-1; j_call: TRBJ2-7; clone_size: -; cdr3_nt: TGCAGTGCTAGAGATGGAGTCGAGCAGTACTTC; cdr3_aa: CSARDGVEQYF
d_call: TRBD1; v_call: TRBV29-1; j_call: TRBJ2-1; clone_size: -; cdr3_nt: TGCAGCGTCGATAGGGGACAGGGTCCCACCCGGAGTTACAATGAGCAGTTCTTC; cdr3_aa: CSVDRGQGPTRSYNEQFF
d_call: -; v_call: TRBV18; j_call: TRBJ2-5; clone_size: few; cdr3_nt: TGTGCCAGCTCACAACGGCAACCGAACGGGCCAGACAGGGAGACCCAGTACTTC; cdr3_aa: CASSQRQPNGPDRETQYF
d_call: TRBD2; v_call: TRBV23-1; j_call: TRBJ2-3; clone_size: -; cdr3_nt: TGCGCCAGCAGTCTCTTGACTAGCGGGAGGAACACAGATACGCAGTATTTT; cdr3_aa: CASSLLTSGRNTDTQYF
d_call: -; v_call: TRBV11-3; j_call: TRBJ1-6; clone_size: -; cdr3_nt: TGTGCCAGCAGCCCCACCGCAATCAGTGATTCACCCCTCCACTTT; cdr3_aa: CASSPTAISDSPLHF
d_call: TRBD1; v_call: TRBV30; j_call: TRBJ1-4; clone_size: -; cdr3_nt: TGTGCCTGCCACAGGGGCTCAACTAATGAAAAACTGTTTTTT; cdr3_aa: CACHRGSTNEKLFF
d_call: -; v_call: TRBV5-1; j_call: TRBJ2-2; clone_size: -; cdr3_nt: TGCGCCAGCACCCTGGGGCTTTATACGAACACCGGGGAGCTGTTTTTT; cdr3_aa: CASTLGLYTNTGELFF
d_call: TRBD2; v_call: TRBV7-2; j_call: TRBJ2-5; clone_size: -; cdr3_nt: TGTGCCAGCAGCTTAGGGCTAGCGGGAACCCAAGAGACCCAGTACTTC; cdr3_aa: CASSLGLAGTQETQYF
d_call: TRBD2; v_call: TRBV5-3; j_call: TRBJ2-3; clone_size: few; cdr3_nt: TGTGCCAGAAGCTTGCCTAGCGGGAGAACAGATACGCAGTATTTT; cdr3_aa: CARSLPSGRTDTQYF
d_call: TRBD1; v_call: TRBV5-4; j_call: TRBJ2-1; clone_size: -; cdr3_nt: TGTGCCATACAGGGGAGCAATTACAATGAGCAGTTCTTC; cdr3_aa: CAIQGSNYNEQFF
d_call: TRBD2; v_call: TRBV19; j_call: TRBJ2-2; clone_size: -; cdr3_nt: TGTGCCAGTAGTCCCGGGGGGAGCGGGAGGGCCGTCAACACCGGGGAGCTGTTTTTT; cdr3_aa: CASSPGGSGRAVNTGELFF
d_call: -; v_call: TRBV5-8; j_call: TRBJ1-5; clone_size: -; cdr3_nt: TGTGCCAGCAGCAGAACGGGGGATCAGCCCCAGCATTTT; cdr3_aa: CASSRTGDQPQHF
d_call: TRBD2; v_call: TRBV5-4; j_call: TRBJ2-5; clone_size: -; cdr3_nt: TGTGCCAGCAGCCCCCCGCTAGCGGGAAAGACCCAGTACTTC; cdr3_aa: CASSPPLAGKTQYF
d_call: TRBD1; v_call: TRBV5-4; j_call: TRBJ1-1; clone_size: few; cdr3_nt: TGTGCCAGCAGCCCACCGGGACAGGGGGCTAACACTGAAGCTTTCTTT; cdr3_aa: CASSPPGQGANTEAFF
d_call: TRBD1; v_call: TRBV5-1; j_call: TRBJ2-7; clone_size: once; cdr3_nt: TGCGCCAGCAGCTTATCCATCCTGACAGGGGTGGGCGAGCAGTACTTC; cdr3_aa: CASSLSILTGVGEQYF
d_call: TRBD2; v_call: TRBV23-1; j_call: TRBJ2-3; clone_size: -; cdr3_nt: TGCGCCAGCAGCCCTGCTTATGGCGGGAGGGCCTCTGGCACAGATACGCAGTATTTT; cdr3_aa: CASSPAYGGRASGTDTQYF
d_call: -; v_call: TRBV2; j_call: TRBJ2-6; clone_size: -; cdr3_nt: TGTGCCAGCGTCGAGACTGGGGCCAACGTCCTGACTTTC; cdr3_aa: CASVETGANVLTF
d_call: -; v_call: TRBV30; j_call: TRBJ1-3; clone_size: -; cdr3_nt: TGTGCCTGGAGCCTTCAGGTCGGAAACACCATATATTTT; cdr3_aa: CAWSLQVGNTIYF
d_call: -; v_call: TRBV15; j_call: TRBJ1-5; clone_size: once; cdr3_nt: TGTGCCACCAGCAGAGATCTCAGGGGCTATAGCAATCAGCCCCAGCATTTT; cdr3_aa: CATSRDLRGYSNQPQHF
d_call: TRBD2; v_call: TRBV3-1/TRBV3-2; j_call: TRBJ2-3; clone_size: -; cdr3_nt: TGTGCCAGCAGCCCAACTAGCGGGATGGGCACAGATACGCAGTATTTT; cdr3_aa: CASSPTSGMGTDTQYF
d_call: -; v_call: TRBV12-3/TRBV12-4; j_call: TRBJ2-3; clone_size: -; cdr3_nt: TGTGCCAGCACCAGGGACATCACAGATACGCAGTATTTT; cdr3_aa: CASTRDITDTQYF
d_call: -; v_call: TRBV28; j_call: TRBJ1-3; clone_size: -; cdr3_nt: TGTGCCAGCAGTTTATACCCCACGACAGTCGGAAACACCATATATTTT; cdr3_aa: CASSLYPTTVGNTIYF
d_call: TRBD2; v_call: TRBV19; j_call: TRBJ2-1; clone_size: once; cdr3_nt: TGTGCCAGTAGTATCTCGGGGCTAGCGGGCTCCTACAATGAGCAGTTCTTC; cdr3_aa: CASSISGLAGSYNEQFF
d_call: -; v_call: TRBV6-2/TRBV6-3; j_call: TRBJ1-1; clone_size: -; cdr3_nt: TGTGCCAGCAGTTTCAACAGGCCCCGTCGTATCACTGAAGCTTTCTTT; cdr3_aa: CASSFNRPRRITEAFF
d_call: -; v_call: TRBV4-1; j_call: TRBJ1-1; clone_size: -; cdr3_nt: TGCGCCAGCAGCCCAGAGCGAGGCAGTACTGAAGCTTTCTTT; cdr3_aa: CASSPERGSTEAFF
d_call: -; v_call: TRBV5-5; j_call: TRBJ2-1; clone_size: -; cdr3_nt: TGTGCCAGCAGCTTGGAATCATACAATGAGCAGTTCTTC; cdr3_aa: CASSLESYNEQFF
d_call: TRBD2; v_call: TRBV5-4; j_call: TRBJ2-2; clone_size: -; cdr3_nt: TGTGCCAGCAGCTCCGCGGCTAGCGGGAGGACCACCGGGGAGCTGTTTTTT; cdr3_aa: CASSSAASGRTTGELFF
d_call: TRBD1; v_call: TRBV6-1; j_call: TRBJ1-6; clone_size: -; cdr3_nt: TGTGCCAGCAGTGAACCGCCGGGGGGACAGGGCTTGGATAATTCACCCCTCCACTTT; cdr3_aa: CASSEPPGGQGLDNSPLHF
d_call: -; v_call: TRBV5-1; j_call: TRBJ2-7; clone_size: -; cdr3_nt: TGCGCCAGCAGCTTATCAGGAAAGGACGAGCAGTACTTC; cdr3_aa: CASSLSGKDEQYF
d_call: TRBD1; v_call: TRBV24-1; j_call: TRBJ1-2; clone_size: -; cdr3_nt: TGTGCCACCAGTGACCCGGGGACAGGGAACTATGGCTACACCTTC; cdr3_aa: CATSDPGTGNYGYTF
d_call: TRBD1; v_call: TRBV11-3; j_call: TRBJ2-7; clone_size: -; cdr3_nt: TGTGCCAGCAGCAATCGGGACAGGGACCCTATGGAGCAGTACTTC; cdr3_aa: CASSNRDRDPMEQYF
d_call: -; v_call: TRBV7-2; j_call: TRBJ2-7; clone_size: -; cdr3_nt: TGTGCCAGCAGCTTGGCTCGGGTGAACGAGCAGTACTTC; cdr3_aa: CASSLARVNEQYF